This is a list of T cell receptor beta chains from one sample in a study of cytomegalovirus exposure and HLA in healthy donors. TCRdb's copy holds only in-frame clones and misses some; the assay was immunoSEQ multiplex PCR. The data show approximately 150,000 clones, approximately 84% seen once. Sequences were obtained from PBMCs. The receptors were gathered from a man aged 50-60 years in good health and CMV-seropositive. Both conserved end residues are part of each CDR3. A D gene is named only where the DNA matches it firmly. Size tells how often a clone was seen (once, few, many) or the class of an expanded clone, and some rows leave it out.

v_gene: TRBV5-8; d_gene: .; j_gene: TRBJ1-5; abundance: .; CDR3nt: TGTGCCAGCAGCCCGCGGGGAGAACTAATTAGCAATCAGCCCCAGCATTTT; CDR3aa: CASSPRGELISNQPQHF
v_gene: TRBV6-5; d_gene: TRBD1; j_gene: TRBJ1-2; abundance: .; CDR3nt: TGTGCCAGCAGGACAGGGTTCGGCTACACCTTC; CDR3aa: CASRTGFGYTF
v_gene: TRBV18; d_gene: TRBD1; j_gene: TRBJ1-3; abundance: .; CDR3nt: TGTGCCAGCTCACCATCAACCGGGGGACAGGCCGGCTCTGGAAACACCATATATTTT; CDR3aa: CASSPSTGGQAGSGNTIYF
v_gene: TRBV6-1; d_gene: .; j_gene: TRBJ1-1; abundance: .; CDR3nt: TGTGCCAGCATTCCGACAGGCCCGAACACTGAAGCTTTCTTT; CDR3aa: CASIPTGPNTEAFF
v_gene: TRBV28; d_gene: TRBD2; j_gene: TRBJ2-7; abundance: .; CDR3nt: TGTGCCAGCAGTTTTGTCGGGAGGGCCCCGGACGAGCAGTACTTC; CDR3aa: CASSFVGRAPDEQYF
v_gene: TRBV12-1; d_gene: .; j_gene: TRBJ2-1; abundance: .; CDR3nt: TGTGCCAGCAGCTTTGCCCGCTGTGGTAGCGGGTTGTACAATGAGCAGTTCTTC; CDR3aa: CASSFARCGSGLYNEQFF
v_gene: TRBV30; d_gene: TRBD2; j_gene: TRBJ2-7; abundance: .; CDR3nt: TGTGCCTGGAGGCGGGGACTAGCGGGAATCTACGAGCAGTACTTC; CDR3aa: CAWRRGLAGIYEQYF
v_gene: TRBV30; d_gene: TRBD2; j_gene: TRBJ2-2; abundance: .; CDR3nt: TGTGCCTGGAGTGTGTGGGGACTAGCGGGGGGCGGCACCGGGGAGCTGTTTTTT; CDR3aa: CAWSVWGLAGGGTGELFF
v_gene: TRBV6-6; d_gene: .; j_gene: TRBJ1-5; abundance: .; CDR3nt: TGTGCCAGCAGTTACAGTCGGACAGCTAATCAGCCCCAGCATTTT; CDR3aa: CASSYSRTANQPQHF
v_gene: TRBV6-5; d_gene: .; j_gene: TRBJ2-7; abundance: .; CDR3nt: TGTGCCAGCAGTTACTCGTTACGGAGCTCCTACGAGCAGTACTTC; CDR3aa: CASSYSLRSSYEQYF
v_gene: TRBV18; d_gene: .; j_gene: TRBJ1-3; abundance: .; CDR3nt: TGTGCCAGCTCACCACCGAGCGTGGGTGGAAACACCATATATTTT; CDR3aa: CASSPPSVGGNTIYF
v_gene: TRBV18; d_gene: TRBD1; j_gene: TRBJ1-5; abundance: .; CDR3nt: TGTGCCAGCTCACCACCGGGACAGGGGAGTATCAATCAGCCCCAGCATTTT; CDR3aa: CASSPPGQGSINQPQHF
v_gene: TRBV5-8; d_gene: .; j_gene: TRBJ2-3; abundance: .; CDR3nt: TGTGCCAGCAGCTTGCGAAGGAGAAGCACAGATACGCAGTATTTT; CDR3aa: CASSLRRRSTDTQYF
v_gene: TRBV5-4; d_gene: .; j_gene: TRBJ1-5; abundance: .; CDR3nt: TGTGCCAGCAGCTTGTGGGGAGGGAATCAGCCCCAGCATTTT; CDR3aa: CASSLWGGNQPQHF
v_gene: TRBV2; d_gene: .; j_gene: TRBJ1-2; abundance: .; CDR3nt: TGTGCCAGCAGTGACCGCAGGGCCCTCTATGGCTACACCTTC; CDR3aa: CASSDRRALYGYTF
v_gene: TRBV30; d_gene: .; j_gene: TRBJ1-3; abundance: .; CDR3nt: TGTGCCTTGGACTTTATGGGCTCTGGAAACACCATATATTTT; CDR3aa: CALDFMGSGNTIYF
v_gene: TRBV10-3; d_gene: .; j_gene: TRBJ1-1; abundance: .; CDR3nt: TGTGCCATCAGTGAGTATGACGGGGGGATGACTGAAGCTTTCTTT; CDR3aa: CAISEYDGGMTEAFF
v_gene: TRBV6-6; d_gene: .; j_gene: TRBJ1-6; abundance: .; CDR3nt: TGTGCCAGCAGAACGACAGAAATCTATAATTCACCCCTCCACTTT; CDR3aa: CASRTTEIYNSPLHF
v_gene: TRBV6-5; d_gene: TRBD1; j_gene: TRBJ1-1; abundance: .; CDR3nt: TGTGCCAGCCAGTATAGGGGGCCAGACACTGAAGCTTTCTTT; CDR3aa: CASQYRGPDTEAFF
v_gene: TRBV4-1; d_gene: TRBD1; j_gene: TRBJ1-4; abundance: few; CDR3nt: TGCGCCAGCAGCCAAGATGGACAGGGAGCTAATGAAAAACTGTTTTTT; CDR3aa: CASSQDGQGANEKLFF
v_gene: TRBV6-1; d_gene: .; j_gene: TRBJ1-6; abundance: .; CDR3nt: TGTGCCAGCAGTGATGGACAAATTTCACCCCTCCACTTT; CDR3aa: CASSDGQISPLHF
v_gene: TRBV28; d_gene: .; j_gene: TRBJ2-2; abundance: .; CDR3nt: TGTGCCAGCACTGGCGGAGTCACCGGGGAGCTGTTTTTT; CDR3aa: CASTGGVTGELFF
v_gene: TRBV5-1; d_gene: TRBD1; j_gene: TRBJ2-7; abundance: .; CDR3nt: TGCGCCAGCAGCATCTCGGGACAGGGGGACCGCGAGCAGTACTTC; CDR3aa: CASSISGQGDREQYF
v_gene: TRBV4-1; d_gene: .; j_gene: TRBJ1-5; abundance: .; CDR3nt: TGCGCCAGCAGCCCCCGGGGTGTTAGCAATCAGCCCCAGCATTTT; CDR3aa: CASSPRGVSNQPQHF
v_gene: TRBV2; d_gene: .; j_gene: TRBJ1-5; abundance: .; CDR3nt: TGTGCCAGCAGTCGGAGCCGCAGGGAGCCCCAGCATTTT; CDR3aa: CASSRSRREPQHF
v_gene: TRBV28; d_gene: .; j_gene: TRBJ2-1; abundance: .; CDR3nt: TGTGCCAGCAGTTTCTCCAGTCCCAATGAGCAGTTCTTC; CDR3aa: CASSFSSPNEQFF
v_gene: TRBV9; d_gene: TRBD2; j_gene: TRBJ2-1; abundance: .; CDR3nt: TGTGCCAGCAGCGTAGTTGCGGGAGGGCCGGATGAGCAGTTCTTC; CDR3aa: CASSVVAGGPDEQFF
v_gene: TRBV4-2; d_gene: TRBD1; j_gene: TRBJ1-1; abundance: .; CDR3nt: TGTGCCAGCAGCCGAGTCCAGATAGGGGGCATGGCCACTGAAGCTTTCTTT; CDR3aa: CASSRVQIGGMATEAFF
v_gene: TRBV7-8; d_gene: TRBD1; j_gene: TRBJ1-1; abundance: .; CDR3nt: TGTGCCAGCAGCCCGGGGTGGGGCGGGGACAGGGGCTTTAGAGACACTGAAGCTTTCTTT; CDR3aa: CASSPGWGGDRGFRDTEAFF
v_gene: TRBV5-1; d_gene: .; j_gene: TRBJ1-5; abundance: few; CDR3nt: TGCGCCAGCAGCTTGGGGGCAGGGAATAGCAATCAGCCCCAGCATTTT; CDR3aa: CASSLGAGNSNQPQHF
v_gene: TRBV5-6; d_gene: .; j_gene: TRBJ1-2; abundance: .; CDR3nt: TGTGCCAGCAGCCGGAACCGGAGGGGCTACACCTTC; CDR3aa: CASSRNRRGYTF
v_gene: TRBV27; d_gene: TRBD2; j_gene: TRBJ2-1; abundance: .; CDR3nt: TGTGCCAGCAGTTTATTCCCAGCGGGAGTTCGAAATGAGCAGTTCTTC; CDR3aa: CASSLFPAGVRNEQFF
v_gene: TRBV4-3; d_gene: TRBD1; j_gene: TRBJ2-5; abundance: .; CDR3nt: TGCGCCAGCAGCCAAGATATGGGGACAGCGGTGGAGACCCAGTACTTC; CDR3aa: CASSQDMGTAVETQYF
v_gene: TRBV2; d_gene: .; j_gene: TRBJ2-7; abundance: .; CDR3nt: TGTGCCAGCAAACAGAGGGGGGGAGACGAGCAGTACTTC; CDR3aa: CASKQRGGDEQYF
v_gene: TRBV5-1; d_gene: .; j_gene: TRBJ2-1; abundance: .; CDR3nt: TGCGCCAGCAGCTTGCCGGGGATCAATGAGCAGTTCTTC; CDR3aa: CASSLPGINEQFF
v_gene: TRBV9; d_gene: .; j_gene: TRBJ2-1; abundance: .; CDR3nt: TGTGCCAGCAGCGTTCAGGTATACAATGAGCAGTTCTTC; CDR3aa: CASSVQVYNEQFF
v_gene: TRBV11-2; d_gene: .; j_gene: TRBJ2-7; abundance: .; CDR3nt: TGTGCCAGCAGCAAGGATCGGAGGAACGAGCAGTACTTC; CDR3aa: CASSKDRRNEQYF
v_gene: TRBV7-9; d_gene: .; j_gene: TRBJ1-1; abundance: .; CDR3nt: TGTGCCAGCAGCCGCTGGGAGAGAATTTGGAACACTGAAGCTTTCTTT; CDR3aa: CASSRWERIWNTEAFF
v_gene: TRBV6-1; d_gene: TRBD2; j_gene: TRBJ2-3; abundance: .; CDR3nt: TGTGCCAGCAGTGAGGAAGCGGGGGGGCCCGATACGCAGTATTTT; CDR3aa: CASSEEAGGPDTQYF
v_gene: TRBV6-1; d_gene: .; j_gene: TRBJ2-7; abundance: .; CDR3nt: TGTGCCAGCAGGGACGGACGGAGGACCTACGAGCAGTACTTC; CDR3aa: CASRDGRRTYEQYF
v_gene: TRBV28; d_gene: .; j_gene: TRBJ1-2; abundance: .; CDR3nt: TGTGCCAGCAGTTTATCCCCCCAGGGGTGGTATGGCTACACCTTC; CDR3aa: CASSLSPQGWYGYTF